The source of this TCR beta chain is a study of blood T cell repertoires in COVID-19. V shed 2 bases and J shed 6 bases, with 6 bases lying between them. Germline assignment: CDR1 SGHDT and CDR2 YYEEEE. This CDR3 comprises 12 residues. TCRdb keeps only in-frame clones here, not all; method: immunoSEQ multiplex PCR. The data contain under 250,000 clones, roughly 87% of them seen just once; the ten biggest clones take up approximately 11%. The sequenced sample was PBMCs or T cells enriched from blood (not recorded which). The receptor comes from a man aged 25 to 40 who had recovered from COVID-19. This sequence joins TRBV5-6 and TRBJ2-1; unclear D gene. The CDR3 bases are TGTGCCAGCAGCTTTTTCGGCAATGAGCAGTTCTTC. Translating gives CASSFFGNEQFF.